These T cell receptor beta chains were read from a single sample in a study of cytomegalovirus exposure and HLA in healthy donors. Data came from immunoSEQ multiplex PCR; TCRdb stores just in-frame clones and leaves some out. The data contain 180,000 or so clones, 70% to 85% of them singletons. The specimen was PBMCs. The origin of the receptors is a boy aged 2-15 years in good health and CMV-seronegative. Each CDR3 is given with its conserved first and last residue. D genes are given only for firm matches. Clone size is given for some rows only: seen once, a few or many times, or a class if the clone is expanded.

CDR3nt: TGCGCCAGCAGCCCGGCGGAGGCCCTACGCGAGCAGTACTTC
CDR3aa: CASSPAEALREQYF
abundance: .
v_gene: TRBV4-1
d_gene: .
j_gene: TRBJ2-7

CDR3nt: TGCGCCAGCAGCCAGACAGGGTGGAATACGCAGTATTTT
CDR3aa: CASSQTGWNTQYF
abundance: .
v_gene: TRBV4-3
d_gene: TRBD1
j_gene: TRBJ2-3

CDR3nt: TGTGCCTCTCAGGTGGAGGGTCGGACCATATATTTT
CDR3aa: CASQVEGRTIYF
abundance: .
v_gene: TRBV2
d_gene: .
j_gene: TRBJ1-3

CDR3nt: TGTGCCAGCAGCCCGGACAGGGGCGTTGAATGCTTC
CDR3aa: CASSPDRGVECF
abundance: few
v_gene: TRBV11-3
d_gene: TRBD1
j_gene: TRBJ2-7

CDR3nt: TGTGCCAGCTCACCACCGGGGGACTATGGTGGCTACACCTTC
CDR3aa: CASSPPGDYGGYTF
abundance: few
v_gene: TRBV18
d_gene: .
j_gene: TRBJ1-2

CDR3nt: TGTGCCAGCAGTGCACAGGGGGTCTCTGGCTACACCTTC
CDR3aa: CASSAQGVSGYTF
abundance: .
v_gene: TRBV6-5
d_gene: TRBD1
j_gene: TRBJ1-2

CDR3nt: TGTGCCAGCAGCAAAGATTGGACTAGCGGGGGCTACAATGAGCAGTTCTTC
CDR3aa: CASSKDWTSGGYNEQFF
abundance: .
v_gene: TRBV21-1
d_gene: .
j_gene: TRBJ2-1

CDR3nt: TGCGCCAGCAGCCCCCTAGCGGGGGCAAGGTTGGGTGAGCAGTTCTTC
CDR3aa: CASSPLAGARLGEQFF
abundance: .
v_gene: TRBV5-1
d_gene: TRBD2
j_gene: TRBJ2-1

CDR3nt: TGCGCCAGCAGCCCCAGAAATCTCCCGGACAACTACAATGAGCAGTTCTTC
CDR3aa: CASSPRNLPDNYNEQFF
abundance: .
v_gene: TRBV5-1
d_gene: .
j_gene: TRBJ2-1

CDR3nt: TGTGCCAGCAGCTGGACAGTGAACACTGAAGCTTTCTTT
CDR3aa: CASSWTVNTEAFF
abundance: .
v_gene: TRBV7-9
d_gene: .
j_gene: TRBJ1-1

CDR3nt: TGTGCCAGCAGCTTAAGGGTTCAACAGGTGGAGACCCAGTACTTC
CDR3aa: CASSLRVQQVETQYF
abundance: .
v_gene: TRBV7-6
d_gene: .
j_gene: TRBJ2-5

CDR3nt: TGTGCCAGCAGCTTAGGAAGGGGCGAGCAGTACTTC
CDR3aa: CASSLGRGEQYF
abundance: few
v_gene: TRBV7-9
d_gene: .
j_gene: TRBJ2-7

CDR3nt: TGCGCCAGCAGCGGGGGGACAGGGGGGCGAAACGAGCAGTACTTC
CDR3aa: CASSGGTGGRNEQYF
abundance: .
v_gene: TRBV5-1
d_gene: TRBD1
j_gene: TRBJ2-7

CDR3nt: TGTGCCAGCAGCTCGGGAACCGGGGAGCTGTTTTTT
CDR3aa: CASSSGTGELFF
abundance: .
v_gene: TRBV11-3
d_gene: .
j_gene: TRBJ2-2

CDR3nt: TGTGCCAGCAGTGACTCGATCGGGAAGGGTACGCAGTATTTT
CDR3aa: CASSDSIGKGTQYF
abundance: .
v_gene: TRBV6-4
d_gene: .
j_gene: TRBJ2-3

CDR3nt: TGTGCCAGCAGTGTTGACAGAGCCTACGAGCAGTACTTC
CDR3aa: CASSVDRAYEQYF
abundance: .
v_gene: TRBV6-1
d_gene: .
j_gene: TRBJ2-7

CDR3nt: TGTGCCAGCTCACCACCTGGTCCCAGGGCTGGTACCGGGGAGCTGTTTTTT
CDR3aa: CASSPPGPRAGTGELFF
abundance: .
v_gene: TRBV18
d_gene: .
j_gene: TRBJ2-2

CDR3nt: TGTGCCAGCAGTGCAGGGAATAATTCACCCCTCCACTTT
CDR3aa: CASSAGNNSPLHF
abundance: .
v_gene: TRBV11-3
d_gene: .
j_gene: TRBJ1-6

CDR3nt: TGTGCCAGCAGCCAAGAAATATCGAACACCGGGGAGCTGTTTTTT
CDR3aa: CASSQEISNTGELFF
abundance: .
v_gene: TRBV4-2
d_gene: .
j_gene: TRBJ2-2

CDR3nt: TGTGCCAGTAGTATAGGAGCCTCCACCGGGGAGCTGTTTTTT
CDR3aa: CASSIGASTGELFF
abundance: .
v_gene: TRBV19
d_gene: .
j_gene: TRBJ2-2

CDR3nt: TGTGCCTGGGACAGCTTGGGGAACACTGAAGCTTTCTTT
CDR3aa: CAWDSLGNTEAFF
abundance: .
v_gene: TRBV30
d_gene: .
j_gene: TRBJ1-1

CDR3nt: TGTGCCAGCAGCTCGGGACTAGCGGGGGGGCCCAGCGAGCAGTACTTC
CDR3aa: CASSSGLAGGPSEQYF
abundance: .
v_gene: TRBV7-2
d_gene: TRBD2
j_gene: TRBJ2-7

CDR3nt: TGTGCCAGCAGTGCAGACAGGGACTCCTATGGCTACACCTTC
CDR3aa: CASSADRDSYGYTF
abundance: few
v_gene: TRBV2
d_gene: TRBD1
j_gene: TRBJ1-2

CDR3nt: TGTGCCATCAGGGCTAGCGGGGGGGCCAGGGCAGATACGCAGTATTTT
CDR3aa: CAIRASGGARADTQYF
abundance: .
v_gene: TRBV10-3
d_gene: TRBD2
j_gene: TRBJ2-3

CDR3nt: TGTGCCAGCTCACCCGGCACCGGGGAGCTGTTTTTT
CDR3aa: CASSPGTGELFF
abundance: .
v_gene: TRBV18
d_gene: .
j_gene: TRBJ2-2

CDR3nt: TGTGCCAGCAGCTTAAAAAGAGGGACAGACACCGGGGAGCTGTTTTTT
CDR3aa: CASSLKRGTDTGELFF
abundance: .
v_gene: TRBV11-2
d_gene: TRBD1
j_gene: TRBJ2-2

CDR3nt: TGTGCCAGCAACCAAGACAGGGGCACAGATACGCAGTATTTT
CDR3aa: CASNQDRGTDTQYF
abundance: .
v_gene: TRBV5-4
d_gene: TRBD1
j_gene: TRBJ2-3

CDR3nt: TGTGCCAGCAGCTCGACCAGGGGGGAGCTGTTTTTT
CDR3aa: CASSSTRGELFF
abundance: .
v_gene: TRBV11-3
d_gene: .
j_gene: TRBJ2-2

CDR3nt: TGCGCCAGCAGCTTGGGGCTAGCGGAGGGTAGAGAGCAGTTCTTC
CDR3aa: CASSLGLAEGREQFF
abundance: .
v_gene: TRBV5-1
d_gene: TRBD2
j_gene: TRBJ2-1

CDR3nt: TGTGCCAGCAGCTCCAGGGTTAACACCGGGGAGCTGTTTTTT
CDR3aa: CASSSRVNTGELFF
abundance: .
v_gene: TRBV11-2
d_gene: .
j_gene: TRBJ2-2

CDR3nt: TGTGCCAGCAGCCAAGGAGAACCTTACGGTGAAGCTTTCTTT
CDR3aa: CASSQGEPYGEAFF
abundance: once
v_gene: TRBV4-2
d_gene: .
j_gene: TRBJ1-1

CDR3nt: TGTGCCAGCAGCCAATCACAGGGGTGGGACGAGCAGTACTTC
CDR3aa: CASSQSQGWDEQYF
abundance: .
v_gene: TRBV4-2
d_gene: TRBD1
j_gene: TRBJ2-7

CDR3nt: TGTGCCAGCAGCTTAGTAGGGACCAACAGGGGGCTAGGGACTGAAGCTTTCTTT
CDR3aa: CASSLVGTNRGLGTEAFF
abundance: .
v_gene: TRBV7-8
d_gene: TRBD1
j_gene: TRBJ1-1

CDR3nt: TGCGCCAGGCGCAGGGGCCGGAGCTCCTACGAGCAGTACTTC
CDR3aa: CARRRGRSSYEQYF
abundance: few
v_gene: TRBV10-1
d_gene: .
j_gene: TRBJ2-7

CDR3nt: TGCGCCAGCAGCTTCACAGGGCCAGGGAATGAGCAGTTCTTC
CDR3aa: CASSFTGPGNEQFF
abundance: .
v_gene: TRBV5-1
d_gene: .
j_gene: TRBJ2-1